The 26 T cell receptor beta chains below come from one sample, sequenced in a study of shared clonotypes between healthy human individuals. Data came from immunoSEQ multiplex PCR; TCRdb stores just in-frame clones and leaves some out. The sample consists of over a million clones, roughly 80% of them appearing once. The sample taken for sequencing was memory CD4+ T cells sorted from blood. Documented subset: CD45RA-negative fraction. These receptors were obtained from a man aged 18 to 30 in good health.

In this sample, this clone turned up a few times. The rearrangement uses TRBV18 and TRBJ2-5, with D possibly being TRBD2 (5 bases). The CDR3 is 15 residues long. Per the germline V gene, CDR1 is KGHSH and CDR2 is LQKENI. V lost 3 bases and J 5 bases, leaving 16 bases between the germline ends. This CDR3 is CASSPLAAVSETQYF. The CDR3 region has the DNA TGTGCCAGCTCACCGTTGGCAGCGGTATCGGAGACCCAGTACTTC. Full variable domain (remainder filled in from reference TRBV18 and TRBJ2-5): NAGVMQNPRHLVRRRGQEARLRCSPMKGHSHVYWYRQLPEEGLKFMVYLQKENIIDESGMPKERFSAEFPKEGPSILRIQQVVRGDSAAYFCASSPLAAVSETQYFGPGTRLLVL.

The chain combines TRBV10-1 with TRBJ2-7; the match to TRBD2 covers 9 bases. CDR1 WNHNN and CDR2 SYGVQD come from the germline V gene (reference sequence). Trimming took 4 bases from V and 7 from J; bases not matched to a gene: 8. The CDR3 covers 14 residues. The DNA for the CDR3 is TGCGCCAGCAGTGCAGGCGGGGGGGCCGTGGAGCAGTACTTC. Translating it yields CASSAGGGAVEQYF.

The V gene is TRBV18, the J gene TRBJ2-1; weak D call: TRBD2 (5 bases). V lost 3 bases, J lost 8 bases, and 14 bases lay in between. Germline assignment: CDR1 KGHSH and CDR2 LQKENI. This CDR3 is built from 14 residues. Written as DNA, the CDR3 is TGTGCCAGCTCACCGACCCTAGCTTCCGATGAGCAGTTCTTC. Its protein is CASSPTLASDEQFF.

This clone was seen only a few times. V and J are TRBV25-1 and TRBJ1-2; D uncertain. Per the germline V gene, CDR1 is MGHDK and CDR2 is SYGVNS. The CDR3 loop spans 12 amino acids. V shed 4 bases and J shed 4 bases, with 7 bases lying between them. CDR3 nucleotides: TGTGCCAGCAGTGGACCCGGCTATGGCTACACCTTC. Amino acids: CASSGPGYGYTF.

The J gene is TRBJ2-1, the V gene TRBV12-5, with 12 bases lining up with TRBD2. The CDR3 extends over 15 amino acids. In germline, CDR1 is LGHNT, CDR2 FRNRAP. The ends lost 6 bases at V and 7 bases at J; junction bases unmatched: 7. The CDR3 sequence: CASGLTSGRGNEQFF. CDR3 bases: TGTGCTAGTGGCCTGACTAGCGGGAGAGGTAATGAGCAGTTCTTC.

This chain joins TRBV28 and TRBJ2-1, with TRBD1 as a possible D gene (5 bases). The ends were cut back, 3 bases at V and 1 base at J, with 10 bases in the middle. Per germline, CDR1 MDHEN and CDR2 SYDVKM. This CDR3 is built from 15 residues. CDR3 sequence: CASSFPGLSYNEQFF. The CDR3 nucleotides are TGTGCCAGCAGTTTCCCAGGGCTATCCTACAATGAGCAGTTCTTC.

This clone turned up a few times. The V gene is TRBV27, the J gene TRBJ1-5; D call uncertain. V was cut by 2 bases and J by 3 bases, with 5 bases left in between. The CDR3 is 13 amino acids. Germline loops: CDR1 MNHEY, CDR2 SMNVEV (reference sequence). DNA of the CDR3: TGTGCCAGCAGTTTAACGTACAATCAGCCCCAGCATTTT. Translating it yields CASSLTYNQPQHF.

This chain uses TRBV5-5 with TRBJ1-4; weak D call: TRBD1 (6 bases). This CDR3 is built from 15 residues. Germline V CDR1 and CDR2: SGHKS, YYEKEE (reference sequence). V was clipped by 3 bases and J by 8 bases, with 17 bases between them. The CDR3 DNA is TGTGCCAGCAGCTCTTACCCGCTCGGGGGCGAAAAACTGTTTTTT. As protein: CASSSYPLGGEKLFF.

This rearrangement joins TRBV6-5 to TRBJ2-4; D might be TRBD1 or TRBD2, each matching 5 bases. The CDR3 contains 14 residues. The germline V gene has CDR1 MNHEY and CDR2 SVGAGI. Trimming took 8 bases from V and 0 from J, leaving 11 bases between them. CDR3 sequence (DNA): TGTGCCAGCTCTGGGGGATTAGCCAAAAACATTCAGTACTTC. It specifies CASSGGLAKNIQYF.

V and J are TRBV27 and TRBJ2-7; D uncertain. Germline V gene lookup returns CDR1 MNHEY and CDR2 SMNVEV (reference sequence). This CDR3 comprises 14 residues. Between the trimmed V and J ends, which lost 5 bases and 2 bases, there was a span of 13 bases. CDR3 sequence reads: CASSRKGGTYEQYF. CDR3 bases: TGTGCCAGCAGTAGAAAGGGTGGAACCTACGAGCAGTACTTC.

The table lists this clone with a few counts. This chain joins TRBV5-8 and TRBJ1-6; 8 bases line up with TRBD1. V lost 2 bases, J lost 3 bases, and 4 bases stayed unmatched. The CDR3 is 16 residues long. CDR1 and CDR2 from the germline V gene are SGHTS and YDEGEE. CDR3: CASSFTGGNYNSPLHF. The CDR3 DNA sequence: TGTGCCAGCAGCTTTACAGGGGGAAACTATAATTCACCCCTCCACTTT. Complete variable domain (other parts from reference TRBV5-8 and TRBJ1-6): EAGVTQSPTHLIKTRGQQATLRCSPISGHTSVYWYQQALGLGLQFLLWYDEGEERNRGNFPPRFSGRQFPNYSSELNVNALELEDSALYLCASSFTGGNYNSPLHFGNGTRLTVT.

The chain couples TRBV18 to TRBJ2-5; D is tentatively TRBD1 or TRBD2 (6 bases each). V lost 1 base, J lost 10 bases, and 10 bases lay in between. The CDR3 contains 12 residues. The germline V gene has CDR1 KGHSH and CDR2 LQKENI. The CDR3 loop reads CASSPQGEVQYF. As DNA, the CDR3 is TGTGCCAGCTCACCACAGGGGGAGGTCCAGTACTTC.

The chain employs TRBV6-5 and TRBJ1-2; 8 nucleotides agree with TRBD1. This CDR3 has 13 residues. The trim removed 5 bases at V and 6 bases at J, leaving 5 bases unmatched. Germline CDR1 is MNHEY and CDR2 is SVGAGI. The CDR3 DNA follows: TGTGCCAGCAGTGACAGGGGCGTCCATGGCTACACCTTC. This sequence encodes CASSDRGVHGYTF.

This chain uses TRBV30 with TRBJ2-2, with D tentatively TRBD2 (6 bases). V lost 4 bases and J 0 bases, leaving 12 bases between the germline ends. Looked up from germline, CDR1 is GTSNPN and CDR2 is SVGIG (reference sequence). The CDR3 extends over 15 amino acids. CDR3 sequence reads: CAWIRDSANTGELFF. CDR3 coding DNA: TGTGCCTGGATACGGGACTCCGCGAACACCGGGGAGCTGTTTTTT.

This clone was counted between two and nine times. This chain joins TRBV5-1 and TRBJ2-3; TRBD1 is a possible D gene (7 bases). V was pared by 0 bases and J by 6 bases, with 14 bases between. Germline V lookup: CDR1 SGHRS, CDR2 YFSETQ. CDR3 length equals 15 residues. CDR3 loop: CASSLGQGGRDTQYF. CDR3 nucleotides: TGCGCCAGCAGCTTGGGACAGGGAGGTAGGGATACGCAGTATTTT.

This chain links TRBV5-1 with TRBJ2-2; no clear D gene. In germline, CDR1 is SGHRS, CDR2 YFSETQ. The CDR3 spans 15 residues. The V gene lost 3 bases and the J gene lost 5 bases, with 14 bases spanning the gap. CDR3 amino acids: CASSSRQSETGELFF. In DNA form, the CDR3 reads TGCGCCAGCAGCTCACGCCAGTCAGAGACCGGGGAGCTGTTTTTT.

This chain links TRBV18 with TRBJ1-4, with 8 bases matching TRBD1. V shed 2 bases, J shed 7 bases, and the junction held 9 bases outside the gene matches. Germline-derived CDR1 and CDR2 are KGHSH and LQKENI. The CDR3 contains 16 residues. Here the CDR3 reads CASSPKDGQGGEKLFF. For the CDR3, the DNA is TGTGCCAGCTCACCAAAAGATGGACAGGGCGGTGAAAAACTGTTTTTT.

This clone has at least ten counts. The genes are TRBV5-1 and TRBJ2-5; TRBD2 aligns across 12 bases. Per germline, CDR1 SGHRS and CDR2 YFSETQ. The CDR3 runs 19 residues. The V and J ends lost 4 bases and 5 bases, in that order; junction bases with no gene match: 18. This CDR3 reads CASSPRVLAGGPGGETQYF. The CDR3, as DNA: TGCGCCAGCAGCCCCCGTGTGCTAGCGGGGGGGCCAGGGGGTGAGACCCAGTACTTC.

V usage is TRBV5-8 and J usage is TRBJ2-7; D remains ambiguous. Trimming cost V 3 bases and J 12 bases, with 10 bases left between them. Germline values: CDR1 SGHTS, CDR2 YDEGEE. The CDR3 runs 10 residues. The CDR3 DNA reads TGTGCCAGCAGCTCACAACCCTCGTACTTC. This translates into CASSSQPSYF. Combining the CDR3 with reference TRBV5-8 and TRBJ2-7 gives the whole variable domain EAGVTQSPTHLIKTRGQQATLRCSPISGHTSVYWYQQALGLGLQFLLWYDEGEERNRGNFPPRFSGRQFPNYSSELNVNALELEDSALYLCASSSQPSYFGPGTRLTVT.

V and J are TRBV7-2 and TRBJ2-5, with 14 bases lining up with TRBD2. The trim removed 6 bases at V and 6 bases at J, leaving 6 bases unmatched. The CDR3 runs 15 residues. Germline lookup yields CDR1 SGHTA and CDR2 FQGNSA. CDR3: CASSWTSGGSQTQYF. The CDR3 DNA reads TGTGCCAGCAGTTGGACTAGCGGGGGGTCGCAGACCCAGTACTTC. The whole variable domain, filled in from reference TRBV7-2 and TRBJ2-5, reads GAGVSQSPSNKVTEKGKDVELRCDPISGHTALYWYRQSLGQGLEFLIYFQGNSAPDKSGLPSDRFSAERTGGSVSTLTIQRTQQEDSAVYLCASSWTSGGSQTQYFGPGTRLLVL.

The CDR3 DNA sequence: TGTGCCAGTAGTATGGCCCCGGAGGACAGGGTAAGGGGATACAATGAGCAGTTCTTC. Its translation: CASSMAPEDRVRGYNEQFF. This chain links TRBV19 with TRBJ2-1; 8 positions match TRBD1. The ends lost 3 bases at V and 4 bases at J; junction bases unmatched: 17. Germline lookup yields CDR1 LNHDA and CDR2 SQIVND (reference sequence). CDR3 length equals 19 residues.

V is TRBV7-2 and J is TRBJ2-1; no definite D call. V was shortened by 1 base and J by 0 bases, with 7 bases between the two germline ends. This CDR3 has 15 residues. The germline CDR1 and CDR2 sequences are SGHTA and FQGNSA. The CDR3 DNA is TGTGCCAGCAGCTTAGAAGTTGGCTCCTACAATGAGCAGTTCTTC. Its translation: CASSLEVGSYNEQFF.

On this clone: Other DNA sequences of this sample code for an identical CDR3. The V gene is TRBV7-9, the J gene TRBJ1-3; D is unclear. The CDR3 is 13 amino acids. The V end was cut by 1 base, the J end by 4 bases, with 5 bases between. Germline CDR1 SEHNR, CDR2 FQNEAQ (reference sequence). The CDR3 DNA follows: TGTGCCAGCAGCTTAGGGCAGGGAAACACCATATATTTT. Its translation is CASSLGQGNTIYF.

This chain connects TRBV4-2 to TRBJ2-7, with D unclear. This CDR3 has 13 residues. Trimming shortened V by 4 bases and J by 3 bases, and 10 bases separated the two germline ends. Per germline, CDR1 LGHNA and CDR2 YNFKEQ. The CDR3, as DNA: TGTGCCAGCAGCCGGCGGCCCGGCTACGAGCAGTACTTC. It specifies CASSRRPGYEQYF.

The V gene is TRBV27, the J gene TRBJ2-5; the match to TRBD1 covers 7 bases. This CDR3 contains 18 residues. CDR1 is MNHEY and CDR2 is SMNVEV in the germline V gene (reference sequence). The V segment lost 7 bases and the J segment 3 bases; nucleotides outside the gene matches: 20. In DNA, the CDR3 is TGTGCCAGCATCCAGATCCGGGGACAGAGGACCACCAAAGAGACCCAGTACTTC. Translation gives CASIQIRGQRTTKETQYF.

The J gene is TRBJ2-4, the V gene TRBV5-6; D ambiguous. With 1 base removed from V and 0 bases from J, the gap between germline ends came to 11 bases. Germline CDR1 reads SGHDT; CDR2 reads YYEEEE. The CDR3 totals 16 residues. In DNA, the CDR3 is TGTGCCAGCAGCTTGAGGGCGAGGTTAGCCAAAAACATTCAGTACTTC. Translated: CASSLRARLAKNIQYF.